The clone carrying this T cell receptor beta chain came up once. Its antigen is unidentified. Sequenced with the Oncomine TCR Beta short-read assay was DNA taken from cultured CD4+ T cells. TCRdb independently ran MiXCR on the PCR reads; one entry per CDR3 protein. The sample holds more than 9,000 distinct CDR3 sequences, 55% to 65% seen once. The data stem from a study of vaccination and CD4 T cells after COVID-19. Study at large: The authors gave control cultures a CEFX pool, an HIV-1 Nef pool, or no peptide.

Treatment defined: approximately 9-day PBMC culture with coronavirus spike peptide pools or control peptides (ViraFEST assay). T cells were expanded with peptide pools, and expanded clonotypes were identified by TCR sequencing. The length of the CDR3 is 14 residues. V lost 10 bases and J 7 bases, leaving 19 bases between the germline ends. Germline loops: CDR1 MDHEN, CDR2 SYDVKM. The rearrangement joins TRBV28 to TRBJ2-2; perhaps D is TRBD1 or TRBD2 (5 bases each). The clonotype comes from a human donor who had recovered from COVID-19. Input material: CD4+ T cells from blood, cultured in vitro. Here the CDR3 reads CATQWGTSGGELFF. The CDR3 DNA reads TGTGCCACCCAATGGGGGACCTCGGGCGGGGAGCTGTTTTTT.